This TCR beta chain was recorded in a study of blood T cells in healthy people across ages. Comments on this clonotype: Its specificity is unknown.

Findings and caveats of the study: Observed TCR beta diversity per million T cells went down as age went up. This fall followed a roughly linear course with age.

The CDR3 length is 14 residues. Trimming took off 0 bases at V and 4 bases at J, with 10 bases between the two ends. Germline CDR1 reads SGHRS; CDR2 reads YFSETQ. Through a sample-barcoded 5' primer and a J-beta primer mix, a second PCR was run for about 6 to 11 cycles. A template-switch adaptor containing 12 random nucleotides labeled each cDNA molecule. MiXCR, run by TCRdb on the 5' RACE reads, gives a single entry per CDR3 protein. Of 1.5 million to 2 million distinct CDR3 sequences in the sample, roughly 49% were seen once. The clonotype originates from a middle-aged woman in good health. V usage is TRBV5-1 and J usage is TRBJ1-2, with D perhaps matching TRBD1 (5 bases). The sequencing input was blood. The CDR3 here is CASSLEQGSYGYTF. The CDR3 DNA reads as TGCGCCAGCAGCTTGGAGCAGGGTAGCTATGGCTACACCTTC.